The 21 T cell receptor beta chains in this list originate from one sample, sequenced in a study of blood T cell repertoires in COVID-19. The assay was immunoSEQ multiplex PCR, and TCRdb's table has in-frame clones only and misses some. This repertoire shows tens of thousands of clones, more than 85% found once; its top ten account for 5.1%. Material: peripheral blood. The receptors stem from a man of 80 years or more in a cohort sampled during active COVID-19.

This chain joins TRBV6-5 and TRBJ2-1, with 7 positions matching TRBD2. The V segment lost 8 bases and the J segment 1 base; nucleotides outside the gene matches: 5. Germline V gives CDR1 MNHEY, CDR2 SVGAGI. The length of the CDR3 is 14 residues. CDR3 loop: CASGRRESYNEQFF. The CDR3 bases are TGTGCCAGCGGGCGGCGGGAGTCCTACAATGAGCAGTTCTTC.

This rearrangement joins TRBV4-2 to TRBJ1-3, with D tentatively TRBD1 (6 bases). V gave up 5 bases and J gave up 3 bases, with 14 bases separating them. Germline CDR1 LGHNA, CDR2 YNFKEQ. The CDR3 totals 15 residues. The CDR3 protein is CASSAHTGSGNTIYF. The CDR3, as DNA: TGTGCCAGCAGCGCCCATACAGGGAGTGGAAACACCATATATTTT.

This clone occurred once. The rearrangement uses TRBV7-2 and TRBJ1-5; 9 nucleotides line up with TRBD1. This CDR3 contains 15 residues. From germline, CDR1 is SGHTA and CDR2 FQGNSA. J gave up 3 bases and V 6 bases, and 6 bases lay outside the gene matches. For the CDR3, the DNA is TGTGCCAGCAGTTCCGGGACAGGGTCCAATCAGCCCCAGCATTTT. Translating gives CASSSGTGSNQPQHF.

V gene TRBV6-2 or TRBV6-3 combines with J gene TRBJ2-3, with no clear D. This CDR3 comprises 15 residues. Deletions cut 2 bases from V and 6 bases from J, with 15 bases between. CDR1 is MNHEY and CDR2 is SVGEGT in the germline V gene. The CDR3 region has the DNA TGTGCCAGCAGTTACGAGGAACCAGTGCGGGATACGCAGTATTTT. It is translated as CASSYEEPVRDTQYF.

This chain uses TRBV19 with TRBJ2-7; D perhaps matches TRBD1 (6 bases). CDR1 and CDR2 (germline): LNHDA, SQIVND (reference sequence). The CDR3 sequence is 13 residues long. The V and J ends lost 2 bases and 2 bases respectively, with 7 bases between them. CDR3 in amino acids: CASSISGAYEQYF. The CDR3 DNA reads TGTGCCAGTAGTATATCAGGGGCCTACGAGCAGTACTTC. The entire variable domain, with the rest obtained from reference TRBV19 and TRBJ2-7, is as follows: DGGITQSPKYLFRKEGQNVTLSCEQNLNHDAMYWYRQDPGQGLRLIYYSQIVNDFQKGDIAEGYSVSREKKESFPLTVTSAQKNPTAFYLCASSISGAYEQYFGPGTRLTVT.

The J gene is TRBJ1-4, the V gene TRBV4-1; TRBD1 agrees at 8 bases. The germline CDR1 and CDR2 sequences are MGHRA and YSYEKL. With V trimmed by 3 bases and J by 6 bases, 9 bases remained unmatched. The CDR3 is 16 amino acids. The CDR3, as DNA: TGCGCCAGCAGCCAGCTCCCGGGACAGGATTATGAAAAACTGTTTTTT. Protein product: CASSQLPGQDYEKLFF.

The V call is TRBV5-4, the J call TRBJ2-7, with 9 bases identical to TRBD2. The CDR3 is 15 residues long. V lost 0 bases to trimming and J lost 4 bases; unmatched junction nucleotides: 5. Germline V gives CDR1 SGHNT, CDR2 YYREEE (reference sequence). The CDR3 DNA follows: TGTGCCAGCAGCTTGGGGCGGGAGGGCCTTTACGAGCAGTACTTC. It is translated as CASSLGREGLYEQYF.

The chain carries TRBV11-1 and TRBJ1-5; D gene uncertain. In germline, CDR1 is SGHAT, CDR2 FQDESV (reference sequence). V was pared by 5 bases and J by 3 bases, with 11 bases between. The CDR3 runs to 14 residues. CDR3 bases: TGTGCCAGCAGCCGTAGCGGGAACAATCAGCCCCAGCATTTT. Residues: CASSRSGNNQPQHF.

V usage is TRBV30 and J usage is TRBJ1-1; D remains ambiguous. The CDR3 consists of 13 residues. CDR1 is GTSNPN, CDR2 SVGIG, per germline (reference sequence). The V end was cut by 0 bases, the J end by 0 bases, with 5 bases between. The CDR3 here is CAWSVGLNTEAFF. The CDR3 DNA sequence: TGTGCCTGGAGTGTCGGTCTGAACACTGAAGCTTTCTTT. Variable domain in full (rest from reference TRBV30 and TRBJ1-1): SQTIHQWPATLVQPVGSPLSLECTVEGTSNPNLYWYRQAAGRGLQLLFYSVGIGQISSEVPQNLSASRPQDRQFILSSKKLLLSDSGFYLCAWSVGLNTEAFFGQGTRLTVV.

The V and J genes are TRBV11-3 and TRBJ2-5, with TRBD2 matching over 14 bases. V lost 5 bases and J lost 3; bases outside the gene matches: 5. This CDR3 region has 16 residues. Germline CDR1 reads SGHNT; CDR2 reads YENEEA. The CDR3 bases are TGTGCCAGCAGCCTGGGGACTAGCGGGGGAAAAGAGACCCAGTACTTC. This encodes CASSLGTSGGKETQYF.

The chain couples TRBV11-1 to TRBJ2-7; D remains unclear. The germline V gene encodes CDR1 SGHAT and CDR2 FQDESV (reference sequence). The CDR3 is 13 residues long. The V gene lost 3 bases and the J gene lost 3 bases, with 9 bases spanning the gap. The CDR3 region is CASSFRSRYEQYF. The CDR3 nucleotides are TGTGCCAGCAGCTTTCGGTCTCGCTACGAGCAGTACTTC.

This clone was recorded once. The junction departs from germline at one end; a sequencing error may be responsible. CDR3 sequence reads: CASTERRTGDKTQYF. CDR3 sequence (DNA): TGTGCCAGCACTGAAAGACGGACAGGGGACAAGACCCAGTACTTC. The rearrangement links TRBV2 to TRBJ2-5, with 9 positions matching TRBD1. CDR3 length: 15 residues. Germline V CDR1 and CDR2: SNHLY, FYNNEI.

V is TRBV7-9 and J is TRBJ1-4; no definite D call. The germline V gene has CDR1 SEHNR and CDR2 FQNEAQ (reference sequence). V lost 0 bases and J 8 bases, leaving 7 bases between the germline ends. CDR3 length equals 13 residues. The CDR3, as DNA: TGTGCCAGCAGCTTAGCAAGCTTCGAAAAACTGTTTTTT. Amino acid sequence: CASSLASFEKLFF.

This sequence joins TRBV3-1 (or the pseudogene TRBV3-2) and TRBJ2-1; possible D gene TRBD2, 7 bases. Germline CDR1 is LGHDT and CDR2 is YNNKEL (reference sequence). The CDR3 is 13 amino acids. Trimming shortened V by 6 bases and J by 10 bases, and 16 bases separated the two germline ends. The CDR3 bases are TGTGCCAGCAGTAACAGGGAGGGCGGGGAGCAGTTCTTC. Translated: CASSNREGGEQFF.

The rearrangement links TRBV7-9 to TRBJ2-1; 9 bases are a match to TRBD2. V shed 5 bases and J 3 bases; nucleotides not matched to a gene: 5. Germline CDR1 SEHNR, CDR2 FQNEAQ (reference sequence). The CDR3 extends over 15 amino acids. The CDR3 loop is CASSALAGRYNEQFF. The DNA for the CDR3 is TGTGCCAGCAGCGCCCTAGCGGGACGCTACAATGAGCAGTTCTTC.

This clone was detected a few times. The chain recombines TRBV19 with TRBJ1-2; 9 bases map to TRBD1. From germline, CDR1 is LNHDA and CDR2 SQIVND (reference sequence). V shed 4 bases, J shed 3 bases, and the junction held 0 bases outside the gene matches. This CDR3 has 13 residues. The CDR3 reads CASSRTGDYGYTF. The CDR3 coding sequence is TGTGCCAGTAGTAGGACAGGGGACTATGGCTACACCTTC.

The rearrangement joins TRBV5-6 to TRBJ1-2; D uncertain. Germline-derived CDR1 and CDR2 are SGHDT and YYEEEE. CDR3 length: 14 residues. The V and J ends lost 0 bases and 2 bases respectively, with 8 bases between them. The CDR3 is CASSLEGRNYGYTF. In DNA, the CDR3 is TGTGCCAGCAGCTTGGAAGGGAGGAACTATGGCTACACCTTC.

The chain links TRBV6-5 to TRBJ1-2, with TRBD1 matching 9 bases. Losses at the gene ends were 1 base for V and 2 bases for J; bases not matched to a gene: 2. Germline V CDR1 and CDR2: MNHEY, SVGAGI. The length of the CDR3 is 15 residues. CDR3 sequence: CASSYLTGGNYGYTF. The CDR3 DNA follows: TGTGCCAGCAGTTACTTAACAGGGGGCAACTATGGCTACACCTTC.

The chain recombines TRBV7-6 with TRBJ2-1; 8 bases line up with TRBD2. This CDR3 has 16 residues. Germline V CDR1 and CDR2: SGHVS, FNYEAQ. V dropped 4 bases and J dropped 0; count of bases not matched to a gene: 5. The CDR3 here is CASSSVAGLSYNEQFF. CDR3 sequence (DNA): TGTGCCAGCAGCTCGGTAGCGGGACTCTCCTACAATGAGCAGTTCTTC.

CDR3 in amino acids: CASSQQGSPNTEAFF. The CDR3 DNA sequence: TGTGCCAGCAGTCAACAGGGGAGCCCGAACACTGAAGCTTTCTTT. V is TRBV3-1 (or the pseudogene TRBV3-2) and J is TRBJ1-1; TRBD1 matches 7 bases. Germline CDR1 LGHDT, CDR2 YNNKEL (reference sequence). The CDR3 spans 15 residues. V gave up 6 bases and J gave up 1 base; unmatched junction bases: 8.

This chain links TRBV7-2 with TRBJ1-2; a weak D match, TRBD1 (6 bases). The germline CDR1 and CDR2 sequences are SGHTA and FQGNSA. V was clipped by 4 bases and J by 4 bases, with 16 bases between them. The CDR3 is made up of 15 amino acids. Here the CDR3 DNA reads TGTGCCAGCAGCTCCAGACAGGCGAACCCCTATGGCTACACCTTC. It is translated as CASSSRQANPYGYTF.